This TCR beta chain was captured in a study of T cell responses to AZD1222 COVID-19 vaccine. Regarding the study as a whole: CD4 TCRs covered the whole spike, strongest at regions 160-218 and 743-854. There were mostly white British donors and more females than males, and clonal diversity was possibly underestimated. As reported, nearly half of all spike-specific TCRs target variant regions that are unmutated.

V was shortened by 2 bases and J by 4 bases, with 6 bases between the two germline ends. There are 13 residues in the CDR3. Germline V CDR1 and CDR2: SGHTA, FQGTGA. Notes on this clone: Its matching antigen is unknown.

Generated by immunoSEQ multiplex PCR, the TCRdb table keeps only in-frame clones and is missing some. The sample includes about 82,000 clones, roughly four fifths of them seen just once. Here the sequenced sample was peripheral blood, taken 28 days after the second AZD1222 dose. The V and J genes are TRBV7-3 and TRBJ1-3; no clear D. This clonotype was obtained from an adult who received the AZD1222 COVID-19 vaccine. The chain's CDR3 is CASSLHRGNTIYF. CDR3 DNA: TGTGCCAGCAGCTTACACCGGGGAAACACCATATATTTT.